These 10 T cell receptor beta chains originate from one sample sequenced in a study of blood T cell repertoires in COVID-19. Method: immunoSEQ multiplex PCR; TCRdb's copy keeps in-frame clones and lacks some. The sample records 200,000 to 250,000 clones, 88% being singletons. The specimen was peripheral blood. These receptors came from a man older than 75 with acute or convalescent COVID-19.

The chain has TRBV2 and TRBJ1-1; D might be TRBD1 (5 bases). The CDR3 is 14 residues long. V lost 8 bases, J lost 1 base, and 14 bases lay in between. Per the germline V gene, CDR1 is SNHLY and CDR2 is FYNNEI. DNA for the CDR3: TGTGCCAGCGCTCTCCGGGGGGGGAACACTGAAGCTTTCTTT. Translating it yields CASALRGGNTEAFF.

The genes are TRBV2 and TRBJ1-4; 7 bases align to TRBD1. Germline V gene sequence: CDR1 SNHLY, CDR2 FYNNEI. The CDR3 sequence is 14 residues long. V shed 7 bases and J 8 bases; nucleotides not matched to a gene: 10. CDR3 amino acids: CASTNRGGEEKLFF. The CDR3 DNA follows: TGTGCCAGCACTAACAGGGGAGGAGAAGAAAAACTGTTTTTT.

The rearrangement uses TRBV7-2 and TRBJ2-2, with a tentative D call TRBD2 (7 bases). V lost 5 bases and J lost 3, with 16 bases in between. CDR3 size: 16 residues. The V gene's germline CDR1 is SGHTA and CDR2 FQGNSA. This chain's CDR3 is CASSRRGGGDTGELFF. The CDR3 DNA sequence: TGTGCCAGCAGCCGCCGTGGGGGGGGCGACACCGGGGAGCTGTTTTTT. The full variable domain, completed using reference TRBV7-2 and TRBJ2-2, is GAGVSQSPSNKVTEKGKDVELRCDPISGHTALYWYRQSLGQGLEFLIYFQGNSAPDKSGLPSDRFSAERTGGSVSTLTIQRTQQEDSAVYLCASSRRGGGDTGELFFGEGSRLTVL.

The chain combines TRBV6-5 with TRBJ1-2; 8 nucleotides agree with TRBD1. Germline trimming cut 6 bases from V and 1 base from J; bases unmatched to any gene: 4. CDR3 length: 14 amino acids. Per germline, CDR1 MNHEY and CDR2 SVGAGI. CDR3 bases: TGTGCCAGCAGGGACAGGGAGATTAACTATGGCTACACCTTC. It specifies CASRDREINYGYTF.

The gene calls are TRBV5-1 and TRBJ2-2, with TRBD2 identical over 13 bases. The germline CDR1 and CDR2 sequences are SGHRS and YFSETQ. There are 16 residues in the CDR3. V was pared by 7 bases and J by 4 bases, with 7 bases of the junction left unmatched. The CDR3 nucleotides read TGCGCCAGCGGGTCCCGGACTAGCGGGAGCACCGGGGAGCTGTTTTTT. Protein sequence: CASGSRTSGSTGELFF.

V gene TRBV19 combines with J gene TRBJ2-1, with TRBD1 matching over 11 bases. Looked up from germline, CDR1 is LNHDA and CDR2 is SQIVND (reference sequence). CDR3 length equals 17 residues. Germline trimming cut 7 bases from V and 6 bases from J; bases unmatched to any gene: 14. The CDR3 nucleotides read TGTGCCAGTAACCCGAGTGGGTCGGGACAGGGGGTCAATGAGCAGTTCTTC. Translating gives CASNPSGSGQGVNEQFF.

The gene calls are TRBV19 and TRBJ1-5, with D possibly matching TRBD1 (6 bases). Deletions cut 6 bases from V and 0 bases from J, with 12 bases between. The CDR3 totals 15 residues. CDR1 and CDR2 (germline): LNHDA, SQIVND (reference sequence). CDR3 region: CASSANRDSNQPQHF. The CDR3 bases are TGTGCCAGTAGCGCAAACAGGGATAGCAATCAGCCCCAGCATTTT.

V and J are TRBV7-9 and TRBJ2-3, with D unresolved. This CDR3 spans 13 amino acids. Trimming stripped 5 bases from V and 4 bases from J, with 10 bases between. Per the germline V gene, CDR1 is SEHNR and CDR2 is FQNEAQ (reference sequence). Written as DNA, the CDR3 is TGTGCCAGCAGCAGAACCGCGCCAGATACGCAGTATTTT. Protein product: CASSRTAPDTQYF.

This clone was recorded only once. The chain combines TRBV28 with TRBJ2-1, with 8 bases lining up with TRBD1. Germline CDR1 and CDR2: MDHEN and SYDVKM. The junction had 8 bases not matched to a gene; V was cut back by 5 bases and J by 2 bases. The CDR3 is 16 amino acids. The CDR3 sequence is CASSLRGRIPYNEQFF. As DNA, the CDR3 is TGTGCCAGCAGTCTCAGGGGGCGAATCCCCTACAATGAGCAGTTCTTC.

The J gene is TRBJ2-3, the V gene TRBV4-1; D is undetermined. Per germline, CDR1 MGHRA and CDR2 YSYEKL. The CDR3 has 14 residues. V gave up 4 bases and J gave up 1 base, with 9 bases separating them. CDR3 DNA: TGCGCCAGCAGCCCCCGTCGAGGCACAGATACGCAGTATTTT. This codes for CASSPRRGTDTQYF.